The rows below give T cell receptor beta chains drawn from one sample of a study of T cells in Graves' hyperthyroidism and ophthalmopathy. TCRdb re-called the multiplex PCR reads through MiXCR, storing one row per CDR3 protein. The repertoire consists of roughly 700,000 distinct CDR3 sequences, with about 18% occurring once and the leading ten covering around 16%. The sequenced sample was blood. The source of these receptors is a man between 50 and 59 years old with Graves' hyperthyroidism. CDR3s include the opening cysteine and the closing phenylalanine or tryptophan. The order of the fields is D gene, clone size, V gene, CDR3 length, J gene, CDR3 protein, CDR3 DNA. The D gene is left open where the match is weak. Expanded clones are given a class, and other clones once, few, many or no size at all.

D: .
size: many
V: TRBV28
length: 13
J: TRBJ1-2
CDR3: CASRGQNFYGYTF
DNA: TGTGCCAGCAGAGGACAAAACTTCTATGGCTACACCTTC

D: TRBD1
size: .
V: TRBV6-1
length: 15
J: TRBJ2-1
CDR3: CASSRTGGGRNEQFF
DNA: TGTGCCAGCAGCCGGACAGGGGGTGGTCGCAATGAGCAGTTCTTC

D: TRBD2
size: .
V: TRBV24-1
length: 20
J: TRBJ2-1
CDR3: CATSGKAGGYHFVRGNEQFF
DNA: TGTGCCACCAGTGGGAAAGCGGGAGGGTATCACTTCGTGAGAGGAAATGAGCAGTTCTTC

D: .
size: once
V: TRBV15
length: 14
J: TRBJ2-7
CDR3: CATSRGSGPYEQYF
DNA: TGTGCCACCAGCAGAGGAAGCGGCCCCTACGAGCAGTACTTC

D: .
size: many
V: TRBV11-2
length: 14
J: TRBJ1-2
CDR3: CASSLERRVHGYTF
DNA: TGTGCCAGCAGCTTAGAGAGGAGGGTACATGGCTACACCTTC

D: .
size: .
V: TRBV7-2
length: 14
J: TRBJ1-1
CDR3: CASRLPTGNTEAFF
DNA: TGTGCCAGCCGGCTCCCGACAGGGAACACTGAAGCTTTCTTT

D: TRBD1
size: .
V: TRBV12-3/TRBV12-4
length: 14
J: TRBJ2-4
CDR3: CASSPRQGDDIQYF
DNA: TGTGCCAGCAGTCCCCGACAGGGAGACGACATTCAGTACTTC

D: .
size: many
V: TRBV7-3
length: 16
J: TRBJ2-2
CDR3: CASSLGAPTNTGELFF
DNA: TGTGCCAGCAGCTTGGGGGCCCCGACGAACACCGGGGAGCTGTTTTTT

D: .
size: .
V: TRBV2
length: 15
J: TRBJ2-2
CDR3: CASRLGQANTGELFF
DNA: TGTGCCAGCAGGCTGGGCCAAGCGAACACCGGGGAGCTGTTTTTT

D: .
size: .
V: TRBV6-2/TRBV6-3
length: 13
J: TRBJ2-2
CDR3: CASSYIHTGELFF
DNA: TGTGCCAGCAGTTATATCCACACCGGGGAGCTGTTTTTT

D: TRBD2
size: .
V: TRBV12-3/TRBV12-4
length: 17
J: TRBJ2-3
CDR3: CASSFPTSGVFTDTQYF
DNA: TGTGCCAGCAGTTTCCCGACTAGCGGAGTATTCACAGATACGCAGTATTTT

D: TRBD1
size: many
V: TRBV18
length: 15
J: TRBJ1-2
CDR3: CASSTPGQGNYGYTF
DNA: TGTGCCAGCTCAACTCCGGGACAGGGAAACTATGGCTACACCTTC

D: TRBD2
size: few
V: TRBV18
length: 14
J: TRBJ2-3
CDR3: CASSRTSDTDTQYF
DNA: TGTGCCAGCTCACGCACTAGCGACACAGATACGCAGTATTTT

D: .
size: many
V: TRBV24-1
length: 14
J: TRBJ2-5
CDR3: CATSDLRQGETQYF
DNA: TGTGCCACCAGTGATTTACGCCAAGGGGAGACCCAGTACTTC

D: .
size: .
V: TRBV5-1
length: 16
J: TRBJ2-3
CDR3: CASSLYLEGSTDTQYF
DNA: TGCGCCAGCAGCTTGTATCTGGAGGGGAGCACAGATACGCAGTATTTT

D: .
size: few
V: TRBV11-3
length: 16
J: TRBJ2-2
CDR3: CASSLSPFEGAGELFF
DNA: TGTGCCAGCAGCTTAAGCCCCTTTGAAGGGGCCGGGGAGCTGTTTTTT

D: TRBD1
size: few
V: TRBV5-1
length: 14
J: TRBJ1-4
CDR3: CASRLGSGGEKLFF
DNA: TGCGCCAGCCGACTTGGGTCAGGGGGTGAAAAACTGTTTTTT

D: TRBD1
size: few
V: TRBV5-1
length: 17
J: TRBJ1-2
CDR3: CASSLAPRGNLNYGYTF
DNA: TGCGCCAGCAGCTTGGCCCCCAGGGGGAACCTTAACTATGGCTACACCTTC

D: .
size: .
V: TRBV9
length: 15
J: TRBJ1-4
CDR3: CASSVYGSTNEKLFF
DNA: TGTGCCAGCAGCGTCTACGGGTCAACTAATGAAAAACTGTTTTTT

D: .
size: .
V: TRBV14
length: 16
J: TRBJ2-1
CDR3: CASSQDPPSSYNEQFF
DNA: TGTGCCAGCAGCCAAGATCCCCCAAGCTCCTACAATGAGCAGTTCTTC

D: .
size: many
V: TRBV19
length: 15
J: TRBJ2-7
CDR3: CASSISGTPQRKQYF
DNA: TGTGCCAGTAGTATCTCCGGGACCCCGCAAAGGAAGCAGTACTTC

D: .
size: many
V: TRBV11-3
length: 13
J: TRBJ2-1
CDR3: CASRKDDYNEQFF
DNA: TGTGCCAGCAGAAAGGACGACTACAATGAGCAGTTCTTC

D: .
size: many
V: TRBV7-2
length: 17
J: TRBJ2-7
CDR3: CASSLPLRGPGRYEQYF
DNA: TGTGCCAGCAGCTTACCCCTACGGGGCCCAGGGCGCTACGAGCAGTACTTC

D: .
size: many
V: TRBV28
length: 15
J: TRBJ1-1
CDR3: CASRDFGGTNTEAFF
DNA: TGTGCCAGCAGGGATTTTGGAGGGACGAACACTGAAGCTTTCTTT

D: TRBD1
size: .
V: TRBV28
length: 16
J: TRBJ1-2
CDR3: CASRLAWDRGLDGYTF
DNA: TGTGCCAGCAGATTAGCGTGGGACAGGGGGCTTGATGGCTACACCTTC

D: .
size: many
V: TRBV2
length: 12
J: TRBJ2-7
CDR3: CASRGIGYEQYF
DNA: TGTGCCAGCAGGGGGATCGGGTACGAGCAGTACTTC

D: .
size: few
V: TRBV27
length: 14
J: TRBJ1-1
CDR3: CASSLSRQARKAFF
DNA: TGTGCCAGCAGTTTATCCCGACAGGCACGAAAAGCTTTCTTT

D: .
size: many
V: TRBV18
length: 14
J: TRBJ1-1
CDR3: CASSPSARNTEAFF
DNA: TGTGCCAGCTCTCCCTCTGCGCGGAACACTGAAGCTTTCTTT

D: .
size: few
V: TRBV29-1
length: 17
J: TRBJ2-3
CDR3: CSVDRRGSEGPTDTQYF
DNA: TGCAGCGTTGATAGGAGGGGTTCCGAGGGCCCCACAGATACGCAGTATTTT

D: TRBD2
size: .
V: TRBV28
length: 15
J: TRBJ2-5
CDR3: CASRLAGGPEETQYF
DNA: TGTGCCAGCAGATTAGCGGGAGGGCCAGAGGAGACCCAGTACTTC

D: TRBD2
size: many
V: TRBV11-2
length: 21
J: TRBJ2-5
CDR3: CASSSPRVLAGGTSYQETQYF
DNA: TGTGCCAGCAGCTCCCCTCGTGTTTTAGCGGGAGGTACCTCGTACCAAGAGACCCAGTACTTC

D: .
size: many
V: TRBV28
length: 13
J: TRBJ1-1
CDR3: CASTLGVRTGAFF
DNA: TGTGCCAGCACTCTAGGGGTACGAACTGGGGCTTTCTTT

D: .
size: few
V: TRBV4-3
length: 16
J: TRBJ2-1
CDR3: CASSQDLQGGYNEQFF
DNA: TGCGCCAGCAGCCAAGATCTTCAGGGGGGCTACAATGAGCAGTTCTTC

D: .
size: few
V: TRBV18
length: 13
J: TRBJ2-1
CDR3: CASSPAGLNEQFF
DNA: TGTGCCAGCTCACCAGCAGGGTTGAATGAGCAGTTCTTC

D: .
size: many
V: TRBV3-1
length: 13
J: TRBJ1-1
CDR3: CASSQGRAPEAFF
DNA: TGTGCCAGCAGCCAAGGGAGGGCCCCTGAAGCTTTCTTT

D: TRBD2
size: few
V: TRBV28
length: 15
J: TRBJ2-1
CDR3: CASSALAEVQNEQFF
DNA: TGTGCCAGCAGCGCCCTAGCGGAGGTCCAAAATGAGCAGTTCTTC

D: .
size: many
V: TRBV20-1
length: 10
J: TRBJ1-1
CDR3: CSAFNTEAFF
DNA: TGCAGTGCTTTTAACACTGAAGCTTTCTTT

D: .
size: many
V: TRBV10-3
length: 13
J: TRBJ1-1
CDR3: CAISGSGSQVAFF
DNA: TGTGCCATCAGTGGCTCCGGAAGCCAAGTGGCTTTCTTT

D: .
size: few
V: TRBV6-5
length: 15
J: TRBJ1-4
CDR3: CASSYSLATNEKLFF
DNA: TGTGCCAGCAGTTACTCGTTGGCAACTAATGAAAAACTGTTTTTT

D: .
size: few
V: TRBV6-1
length: 14
J: TRBJ2-4
CDR3: CASSEMLAKNIQYF
DNA: TGTGCCAGCAGTGAAATGTTAGCCAAAAACATTCAGTACTTC

D: .
size: many
V: TRBV7-9
length: 13
J: TRBJ2-3
CDR3: CASSLGLGDTQYF
DNA: TGTGCCAGCAGCTTAGGGCTAGGGGATACGCAGTATTTT

D: TRBD2
size: many
V: TRBV11-2
length: 16
J: TRBJ2-7
CDR3: CASSLLAGGNTYEQYF
DNA: TGTGCCAGCAGCCTTTTAGCGGGAGGGAACACCTACGAGCAGTACTTC

D: TRBD1
size: many
V: TRBV6-5
length: 16
J: TRBJ2-1
CDR3: CASSPAGTGLDNEQFF
DNA: TGTGCCAGCAGTCCCGCCGGGACAGGGCTGGACAATGAGCAGTTCTTC

D: .
size: .
V: TRBV15
length: 13
J: TRBJ1-5
CDR3: CATGNRPYQPQHF
DNA: TGTGCCACCGGTAACAGGCCCTATCAGCCCCAGCATTTT